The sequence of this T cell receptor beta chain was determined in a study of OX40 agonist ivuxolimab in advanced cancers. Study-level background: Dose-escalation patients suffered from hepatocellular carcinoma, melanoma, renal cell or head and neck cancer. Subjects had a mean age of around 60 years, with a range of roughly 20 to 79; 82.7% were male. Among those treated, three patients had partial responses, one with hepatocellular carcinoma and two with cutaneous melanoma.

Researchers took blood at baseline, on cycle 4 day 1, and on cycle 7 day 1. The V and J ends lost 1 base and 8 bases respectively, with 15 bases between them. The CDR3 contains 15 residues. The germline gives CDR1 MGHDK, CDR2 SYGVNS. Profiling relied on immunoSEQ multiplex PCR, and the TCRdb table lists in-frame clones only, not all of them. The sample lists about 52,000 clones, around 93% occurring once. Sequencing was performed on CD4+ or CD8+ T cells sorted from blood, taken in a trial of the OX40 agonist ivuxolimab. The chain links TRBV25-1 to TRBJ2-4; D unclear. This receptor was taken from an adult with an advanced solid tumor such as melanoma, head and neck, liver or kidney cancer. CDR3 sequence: CASSELLWGRDIQYF. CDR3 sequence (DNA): TGTGCCAGCAGTGAATTATTGTGGGGTCGGGACATTCAGTACTTC.